This TCR beta chain was sequenced in a study of blood T cells in healthy people across ages. Study-wide results and limits: Estimated diversity that came from one million T cells was considered an underestimate. Getting older went along with TCR beta diversity per million T cells dropping roughly linearly.

PCR was performed a second time for about 7 to 11 cycles using a sample-barcoded 5' primer and a J-beta primer mix. TCRdb processed the 5' RACE reads anew with MiXCR; each CDR3 protein has one entry. The table records more than 600,000 distinct CDR3 sequences, around a quarter of them present only once. As concerns this clonotype: Its antigen is not identified.

CDR3 size: 15 residues. V gave up 6 bases and J gave up 4 bases; unmatched junction bases: 3. A further study also used this sample, focusing on T cells of mothers and their children. That paper adds: The authors added sample barcodes and 2-4 random nucleotides using the M1S primer of the second PCR.

The sequenced sample consisted of blood. This clonotype originated in a boy aged 5 to 17 in good health. V is TRBV12-3 or TRBV12-4 and J is TRBJ2-3; 14 bases match TRBD2. The CDR3 DNA reads as TGTGCCAGCAGCACGGGACTAGCGGGAGCAGATACGCAGTATTTT. As protein: CASSTGLAGADTQYF.